The 18 T cell receptor beta chains given below trace back to one sample, sequenced in a study of T cells after posttransplantation cyclophosphamide. Here immunoSEQ multiplex PCR was the method, and the copy in TCRdb shows in-frame clones only, minus some. The profile shows fewer than 20,000 clones, roughly 80% of them singletons. Sampled 1 year posttransplant, controls received myeloablative marrow transplants, methotrexate and a calcineurin inhibitor. The source was PBMCs, collected 410 to 450 days after allogeneic stem cell transplant with calcineurin inhibitor and methotrexate. These receptors were taken from a male patient in his thirties who received an allogeneic stem cell transplant from an unrelated donor, was CMV-positive, and had acute and chronic GVHD. Some of the T cells might come from the graft donor.

This clone was detected only once. The chain is built from TRBV30 and TRBJ2-5; perhaps TRBD1 as D (5 bases). Trimming cost V 2 bases and J 5 bases, with 12 bases left between them. The germline V gene encodes CDR1 GTSNPN and CDR2 SVGIG (reference sequence). The CDR3 has 13 residues. For the CDR3, the DNA is TGTGCCTGGAGTTACGGGCCAGGGGAGACCCAGTACTTC. It specifies CAWSYGPGETQYF.

This chain links TRBV28 with TRBJ2-3; D possibly corresponds to TRBD2 (7 bases). The CDR3 length is 16 residues. Germline CDR1 reads MDHEN; CDR2 reads SYDVKM. The V and J ends lost 7 bases and 3 bases respectively, with 20 bases between them. Written as DNA, the CDR3 is TGTGCCAGCACCTTGCTGGGAGGGGGTGATACAGATACGCAGTATTTT. Translated, it gives CASTLLGGGDTDTQYF. The variable domain in full, with the rest retrieved from reference TRBV28 and TRBJ2-3, is DVKVTQSSRYLVKRTGEKVFLECVQDMDHENMFWYRQDPGLGLRLIYFSYDVKMKEKGDIPEGYSVSREKKERFSLILESASTNQTSMYLCASTLLGGGDTDTQYFGPGTRLTVL.

The chain joins TRBV30 to TRBJ2-5; 7 nucleotides align to TRBD1. Germline V gives CDR1 GTSNPN, CDR2 SVGIG (reference sequence). The CDR3 loop spans 14 amino acids. J lost 4 bases, V lost 2 bases, and 7 bases had no gene match. In DNA, the CDR3 is TGTGCCTGGAGTTTGACAGGGCTGGGAGAGACCCAGTACTTC. Protein sequence: CAWSLTGLGETQYF.

The chain employs TRBV15 and TRBJ2-2; 10 bases line up with TRBD1. This CDR3 comprises 18 residues. Germline loops: CDR1 LNHNV, CDR2 YYDKDF (reference sequence). The V and J ends lost 6 bases and 5 bases, in that order; junction bases with no gene match: 15. The CDR3 is CATSPLTSGQGLTGELFF. CDR3 DNA sequence: TGTGCCACCAGTCCGCTTACCTCGGGACAGGGGCTGACCGGGGAGCTGTTTTTT.

The rearrangement joins TRBV6-5 to TRBJ2-7, with D possibly TRBD2 on 6 matching bases. The V and J ends lost 8 bases and 1 base respectively, with 15 bases between them. Germline V gives CDR1 MNHEY, CDR2 SVGAGI. This CDR3 region has 14 residues. Written as DNA, the CDR3 is TGTGCCAGCCAGATGGCGGGATCTTCCTACGAGCAGTACTTC. Protein sequence: CASQMAGSSYEQYF.

Points on this clone: The germline gene is not matched at one end of the junction; a read error may be the cause. The V call is TRBV7-9, the J call TRBJ2-5; a weak D match, TRBD2 (6 bases). Germline CDR1 is SEHNR and CDR2 is FQNEAQ (reference sequence). The CDR3 totals 14 residues. The CDR3 DNA reads TGCGCCAGCAGCCAAGAGGCCATCGGAGGGGCTGATGACTTC. This sequence encodes CASSQEAIGGADDF. Full variable domain (rest looked up from reference TRBV7-9 and TRBJ2-5): DTGVSQNPRHKITKRGQNVTFRCDPISEHNRLYWYRQTLGQGPEFLTYFQNEAQLEKSRLLSDRFSAERPKGSFSTLEIQRTEQGDSAMYLCASSQEAIGGADDFGPGTRLLVL.

DNA for the CDR3: TGTGCCAGCAGTTTAATAGCCATTAGCGGGAGTTCCAAAAAAGGGGCAGATACGCAGTATTTT. Translation gives CASSLIAISGSSKKGADTQYF. The chain recombines TRBV27 with TRBJ2-3; 9 nucleotides match TRBD2. Per the germline V gene, CDR1 is MNHEY and CDR2 is SMNVEV (reference sequence). This CDR3 is 21 amino acids long. V trimming: 2 bases; J trimming: 4 bases; junction bases outside the gene matches: 22.

The chain combines TRBV4-3 with TRBJ1-5; 7 bases are shared with TRBD1. Germline CDR1 LGHNA, CDR2 YSLEER. The CDR3 is made up of 15 amino acids. J lost 6 bases, V lost 0 bases, and 5 bases had no gene match. The CDR3: CASSQDWAGGQPQHF. CDR3 nucleotide sequence: TGCGCCAGCAGCCAAGATTGGGCAGGGGGTCAGCCCCAGCATTTT.

This chain connects TRBV30 to TRBJ1-1; D is ambiguous. The V and J ends lost 3 bases and 1 base respectively, with 9 bases between them. CDR3 length: 13 amino acids. Germline values: CDR1 GTSNPN, CDR2 SVGIG (reference sequence). The CDR3 here is CAWRQQRNTEAFF. The CDR3 DNA reads TGTGCCTGGAGGCAACAGAGGAACACTGAAGCTTTCTTT.

CDR3 bases: TGTGCCAGCAGCTTACGGACAGGGGGCTCTGGAAACACCATATATTTT. It yields the protein CASSLRTGGSGNTIYF. This sequence joins TRBV11-2 and TRBJ1-3, with 10 bases matching TRBD1. Losses at the gene ends were 2 bases for V and 0 bases for J; bases not matched to a gene: 1. Germline lookup yields CDR1 SGHAT and CDR2 FQNNGV. The CDR3 loop spans 16 amino acids.

The chain recombines TRBV29-1 with TRBJ2-1, with D possibly being TRBD2 (5 bases). Trimming took 2 bases from V and 6 from J, leaving 17 bases between them. This CDR3 is 15 amino acids long. The germline V gene has CDR1 SQVTM and CDR2 ANQGSEA. In nucleotides, the CDR3 is TGCAGCGTTGAACGATTCCGGGAAGAGGGCAATGAGCAGTTCTTC. Encoded protein: CSVERFREEGNEQFF.

V usage is TRBV23-1 and J usage is TRBJ2-1, with unresolved D. TRBV23-1 is flagged as an ORF with uncertain function. The CDR3 is 15 amino acids. Trimming stripped 4 bases from V and 4 bases from J, with 14 bases between. CDR3 amino acids: CASSPTNPRYNEQFF. The CDR3 DNA reads TGCGCCAGCAGTCCCACCAACCCGCGATACAATGAGCAGTTCTTC.

The V gene is TRBV4-1, the J gene TRBJ1-2, with a tentative D call TRBD1 (6 bases). Germline CDR1 MGHRA, CDR2 YSYEKL. CDR3 size: 17 residues. V was cut by 0 bases and J by 8 bases, with 22 bases left in between. The DNA for the CDR3 is TGCGCCAGCAGCCAAGAGTGGGGGTTGGGGACATCGGCCGGCTACACCTTC. This gives the protein CASSQEWGLGTSAGYTF.

The chain carries TRBV9 and TRBJ2-2, with 7 bases lining up with TRBD1. The CDR3 spans 14 residues. The V and J ends lost 6 bases and 5 bases, in that order; junction bases with no gene match: 7. Per the germline V gene, CDR1 is SGDLS and CDR2 is YYNGEE. The CDR3 DNA reads TGTGCCAGCATCGGGACAGACCAAACCGGGGAGCTGTTTTTT. It codes for CASIGTDQTGELFF.

The V and J genes are TRBV29-1 and TRBJ2-1; 7 bases agree with TRBD1. CDR3 size: 13 residues. CDR1 is SQVTM and CDR2 is ANQGSEA in the germline V gene. The J segment lost 6 bases and the V segment lost 5 bases, leaving 7 bases of the junction unmatched. This chain's CDR3 is CSVRQGTGNEQFF. DNA for the CDR3: TGCAGCGTTAGACAGGGCACGGGCAATGAGCAGTTCTTC.

The chain is built from TRBV2 and TRBJ1-5; D possibly corresponds to TRBD1 (5 bases). The CDR3 contains 14 residues. The V end lost 3 bases, the J end lost 6 bases, and 12 bases lay between the germline ends. The germline CDR1 and CDR2 sequences are SNHLY and FYNNEI. CDR3 loop: CASSDLRGGQPQHF. The CDR3 nucleotides are TGTGCCAGCAGTGACCTGAGGGGAGGTCAGCCCCAGCATTTT.

This clone came up once. CDR3 DNA: TGTGCCACCAGCAGAGATGGGGCGGGAGGCAATCAGCCCCAGCATTTT. This codes for CATSRDGAGGNQPQHF. The rearrangement joins TRBV15 to TRBJ1-5, with D maybe TRBD1 (5 bases). CDR3 length equals 16 residues. Trimming took off 0 bases at V and 2 bases at J, with 11 bases between the two ends. The germline V gene has CDR1 LNHNV and CDR2 YYDKDF (reference sequence). The full variable domain, its missing parts supplied by reference TRBV15 and TRBJ1-5, is DAMVIQNPRYQVTQFGKPVTLSCSQTLNHNVMYWYQQKSSQAPKLLFHYYDKDFNNEADTPDNFQSRRPNTSFCFLDIRSPGLGDTAMYLCATSRDGAGGNQPQHFGDGTRLSIL.

This sequence joins TRBV7-2 and TRBJ1-4; 9 positions agree with TRBD1. Germline CDR1 and CDR2: SGHTA and FQGNSA. V lost 5 bases to trimming and J lost 7 bases; unmatched junction nucleotides: 5. The CDR3 runs 14 residues. The CDR3 DNA is TGTGCCAGCAGCCGACAGACAGGGGGTGAAAAACTGTTTTTT. Translation gives CASSRQTGGEKLFF. Based on the CDR3 plus reference TRBV7-2 and TRBJ1-4, the full variable domain is GAGVSQSPSNKVTEKGKDVELRCDPISGHTALYWYRQSLGQGLEFLIYFQGNSAPDKSGLPSDRFSAERTGGSVSTLTIQRTQQEDSAVYLCASSRQTGGEKLFFGSGTQLSVL.